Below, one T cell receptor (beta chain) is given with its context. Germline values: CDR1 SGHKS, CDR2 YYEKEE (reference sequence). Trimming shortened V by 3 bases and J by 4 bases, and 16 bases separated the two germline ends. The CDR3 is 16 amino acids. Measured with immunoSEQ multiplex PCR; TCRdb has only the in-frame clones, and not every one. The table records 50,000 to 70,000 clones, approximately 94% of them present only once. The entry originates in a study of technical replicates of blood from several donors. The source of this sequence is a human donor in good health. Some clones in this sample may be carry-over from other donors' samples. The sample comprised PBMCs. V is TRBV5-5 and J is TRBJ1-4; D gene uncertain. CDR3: CASSSVWGGSNEKLFF. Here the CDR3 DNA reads TGTGCCAGCAGCTCTGTTTGGGGAGGAAGTAATGAAAAACTGTTTTTT.